These 16 T cell receptor beta chains were sequenced from one sample in a study of blood T cells in healthy people across ages. A second about 6 to 12 cycle PCR used barcoded and J-beta primers. MiXCR, run by TCRdb on the 5' RACE reads, gives a single entry per CDR3 protein. Here the sample spans 950,000 to 1,200,000 distinct CDR3 sequences, around two fifths being singletons. The specimen was blood. The receptors stem from a man between 18 and 35 years old in good health.

Turning to this clonotype: Since a much larger clone is just one base distant, this may be a read error. V is TRBV27 and J is TRBJ2-1; D not resolved. With 7 bases removed from V and 13 bases from J, the gap between germline ends came to 17 bases. There are 12 residues in the CDR3. Germline CDR1 MNHEY, CDR2 SMNVEV (reference sequence). CDR3 nucleotides: TGTGCCAGCACCACTTTAGGCGAGACCCAGTTCTTC. Encoded protein: CASTTLGETQFF.

This chain uses TRBV28 with TRBJ2-5; 8 bases are a match to TRBD1. This CDR3 region has 15 residues. Germline assignment: CDR1 MDHEN and CDR2 SYDVKM. V trimming: 5 bases; J trimming: 1 base; junction bases outside the gene matches: 6. Here the CDR3 reads CASSGTGTIQETQYF. CDR3 DNA sequence: TGTGCCAGCAGTGGGACAGGCACTATCCAAGAGACCCAGTACTTC.

The chain carries TRBV4-3 and TRBJ1-6; D unresolved. This CDR3 contains 16 residues. The germline V gene has CDR1 LGHNA and CDR2 YSLEER. Between the trimmed V and J ends, which lost 4 bases and 0 bases, there was a span of 10 bases. The CDR3 bases are TGCGCCAGCAGCCCCAGCCCTAGCTCCTATAATTCACCCCTCCACTTT. Translated: CASSPSPSSYNSPLHF.

The V gene is TRBV6-5, the J gene TRBJ1-2, with 8 bases aligning to TRBD1. V shed 5 bases and J 6 bases; nucleotides not matched to a gene: 11. Germline assignment: CDR1 MNHEY and CDR2 SVGAGI. The CDR3 is made up of 15 amino acids. The CDR3 region is CASSRDTTGVHGYTF. CDR3 DNA: TGTGCCAGCAGTCGGGATACGACAGGGGTCCATGGCTACACCTTC.

This chain uses TRBV20-1 with TRBJ1-6; D is uncertain. Trimming removed 0 bases at V and 9 bases at J, with 15 bases between. In germline, CDR1 is DFQATT, CDR2 SNEGSKA (reference sequence). CDR3 length: 15 residues. The CDR3 DNA sequence: TGCAGTGCTAGAGATCAAACAGATCTTGGTTCACCCCTCCACTTT. This sequence encodes CSARDQTDLGSPLHF.

The rearrangement links TRBV29-1 to TRBJ2-1; 11 bases are shared with TRBD1. The tail of the sequence fits TRBJ2-7 better, so the J call may be wrong. Germline assignment: CDR1 SQVTM and CDR2 ANQGSEA. This CDR3 spans 14 amino acids. CDR3 residues: CSVSGQGGRNEQYF. CDR3 DNA: TGCAGCGTCTCGGGACAGGGGGGCAGAAATGAGCAGTACTTC.

In this sample, this clonotype turned up a few times. The chain couples TRBV28 to TRBJ2-7; TRBD1 or TRBD2 may be the D gene (5 bases each). V lost 4 bases to trimming and J lost 7 bases, with 20 bases between them. The CDR3 is made up of 15 amino acids. The germline gives CDR1 MDHEN, CDR2 SYDVKM. The CDR3 DNA reads TGTGCCAGCAGTTGGGTAAGGGACCCCTACAATGAGCAGTACTTC. Translating gives CASSWVRDPYNEQYF. The whole variable domain, remainder taken from reference TRBV28 and TRBJ2-7, is DVKVTQSSRYLVKRTGEKVFLECVQDMDHENMFWYRQDPGLGLRLIYFSYDVKMKEKGDIPEGYSVSREKKERFSLILESASTNQTSMYLCASSWVRDPYNEQYFGPGTRLTVT.

The J gene is TRBJ2-1, the V gene TRBV7-8; D possibly corresponds to TRBD2 (5 bases). CDR3 length: 18 residues. V dropped 2 bases and J dropped 5 bases, with 22 bases sitting between them. Germline CDR1 reads SGHVS; CDR2 reads FQNEAQ. CDR3 protein: CASSLFHGLVTANNEQFF. As DNA, the CDR3 is TGTGCCAGCAGCTTATTCCATGGACTGGTGACGGCCAACAATGAGCAGTTCTTC.

This clonotype was observed a handful of times. The chain has TRBV4-1 and TRBJ1-1, with D possibly TRBD1 on 6 matching bases. V was pared by 4 bases and J by 5 bases, with 14 bases between. This CDR3 spans 14 amino acids. Per the germline V gene, CDR1 is MGHRA and CDR2 is YSYEKL. The CDR3 spells CASSPRQVQTEAFF. In DNA form, the CDR3 reads TGCGCCAGCAGCCCGCGACAGGTTCAGACTGAAGCTTTCTTT.

The chain joins TRBV6-2 or TRBV6-3 to TRBJ1-1; 7 bases agree with TRBD1. CDR1 is MNHEY, CDR2 SVGEGT, per germline. The length of the CDR3 is 14 residues. The V and J ends lost 8 bases and 5 bases, in that order; junction bases with no gene match: 11. CDR3 DNA: TGTGCCAGCCCCAGGAGGGGGCTAGGGACTGAAGCTTTCTTT. It translates to CASPRRGLGTEAFF.

This rearrangement joins TRBV7-8 to TRBJ1-2, with 7 bases matching TRBD1. In germline, CDR1 is SGHVS, CDR2 FQNEAQ. CDR3 length: 12 residues. Losses at the gene ends were 6 bases for V and 7 bases for J; bases not matched to a gene: 5. CDR3: CASRTGMSGYTF. As DNA, the CDR3 is TGTGCCAGCAGGACAGGGATGTCTGGCTACACCTTC.

The sample holds many counts of this clonotype. V and J are TRBV27 and TRBJ2-1, with 7 nucleotides matching TRBD1. Unmatched junction bases numbered 5, after V lost 5 bases and J lost 4 bases. This CDR3 is 14 amino acids long. Looked up from germline, CDR1 is MNHEY and CDR2 is SMNVEV (reference sequence). The CDR3: CASSGDRDYNEQFF. The DNA for the CDR3 is TGTGCCAGCAGTGGCGACAGGGATTACAATGAGCAGTTCTTC.

This clonotype occurred many times. V is TRBV20-1 and J is TRBJ1-1; 8 bases map to TRBD1. J gave up 3 bases and V 3 bases, and 3 bases lay outside the gene matches. The germline V gene encodes CDR1 DFQATT and CDR2 SNEGSKA (reference sequence). CDR3 size: 13 residues. In nucleotides, the CDR3 is TGCAGTGCTAGTCAGGGGGCTGACACTGAAGCTTTCTTT. Protein: CSASQGADTEAFF.

The chain recombines TRBV5-6 with TRBJ2-1; 7 nucleotides align to TRBD1. The junction had 10 bases not matched to a gene; V was cut back by 4 bases and J by 6 bases. This CDR3 region has 15 residues. Germline V CDR1 and CDR2: SGHDT, YYEEEE. This CDR3 reads CASSPPGQPFNEQFF. DNA of the CDR3: TGTGCCAGCAGCCCCCCGGGACAGCCCTTCAATGAGCAGTTCTTC.

The J gene is TRBJ2-5, the V gene TRBV20-1; D call uncertain. The CDR3 loop spans 12 amino acids. Per germline, CDR1 DFQATT and CDR2 SNEGSKA (reference sequence). V lost 0 bases, J lost 12 bases, and 14 bases lay in between. The CDR3, as DNA: TGCAGTGCTAGAGACCCCGGTAGCCAGAAGTACTTC. It codes for CSARDPGSQKYF.

The chain is built from TRBV20-1 and TRBJ1-5, with D hard to call. V was trimmed by 4 bases and J by 4 bases, leaving 20 bases between them. Per germline, CDR1 DFQATT and CDR2 SNEGSKA (reference sequence). CDR3 length equals 16 residues. For the CDR3, the DNA is TGCAGTGCTAACCCGAATCGGGTACTGATGAATCAGCCCCAGCATTTT. This gives the protein CSANPNRVLMNQPQHF.